Shown below are 5 T cell receptor beta chains from a single sample sequenced in a study of cytotoxic CD8 clonotypes in ibrutinib-treated CLL. Produced via immunoSEQ multiplex PCR; TCRdb's table is partial and in-frame only. The sample includes tens of thousands of clones, over 75% of them seen just once. Sequencing used PBMCs, obtained after 12 months of ibrutinib treatment. The source is a human donor with chronic lymphocytic leukemia.

The chain carries TRBV29-1 and TRBJ1-1, with TRBD1 matching 10 bases. Unmatched junction bases numbered 10, after V lost 7 bases and J lost 11 bases. CDR1 and CDR2 from the germline V gene are SQVTM and ANQGSEA. The CDR3 covers 12 residues. CDR3 DNA: TGCAGCGCCAGACAGGGGGCCCCTATCGCTTTCTTT. Translating it yields CSARQGAPIAFF.

V is TRBV5-1 and J is TRBJ2-2, with 7 bases matching TRBD1. Germline-derived CDR1 and CDR2 are SGHRS and YFSETQ. Trimming cost V 7 bases and J 3 bases; bases outside gene matches: 9. The CDR3 runs 15 residues. CDR3 nucleotide sequence: TGCGCCAGCGTACTTGACAGGGTTGACACCGGGGAGCTGTTTTTT. It codes for CASVLDRVDTGELFF.

The genes are TRBV30 and TRBJ2-7; 8 bases are shared with TRBD1. Germline CDR1 is GTSNPN and CDR2 is SVGIG (reference sequence). This CDR3 has 15 amino acids. V was pared by 5 bases and J by 3 bases, with 12 bases of the junction left unmatched. CDR3 sequence (DNA): TGTGCCTGGTTTACTGGGGGACAGGACTACTACGAGCAGTACTTC. Residues: CAWFTGGQDYYEQYF.

In its sample, this clone was seen once. The chain combines TRBV5-1 with TRBJ1-4; D gene uncertain. The CDR3 has 17 amino acids. Germline CDR1 and CDR2: SGHRS and YFSETQ. Trimming took off 1 base at V and 0 bases at J, with 13 bases between the two ends. The DNA of the CDR3 is TGCGCCAGCAGCTTGTTATCGGGATTTGCAACTAATGAAAAACTGTTTTTT. As protein: CASSLLSGFATNEKLFF. Filled out from reference TRBV5-1 and TRBJ1-4, the complete variable domain reads KAGVTQTPRYLIKTRGQQVTLSCSPISGHRSVSWYQQTPGQGLQFLFEYFSETQRNKGNFPGRFSGRQFSNSRSEMNVSTLELGDSALYLCASSLLSGFATNEKLFFGSGTQLSVL.

The chain links TRBV27 to TRBJ2-7, with 11 bases fitting TRBD1. The CDR3 has 14 amino acids. Germline assignment: CDR1 MNHEY and CDR2 SMNVEV (reference sequence). Unmatched junction bases numbered 0, after V lost 3 bases and J lost 2 bases. The CDR3 coding sequence is TGTGCCAGCAGTTTGGGACAGGGGGCCTACGAGCAGTACTTC. This encodes CASSLGQGAYEQYF.